The entry below gives a single T cell receptor beta chain sequence along with its context. No cognate antigen has been identified for it. The sample holds no much larger clone one base away, and base qualities are not on file. RNA was extracted using the RNeasy kit, and roughly 0.5 to 1 ug of the RNA was reverse transcribed with random hexamers. TCR beta CDR3 regions were amplified with the immunoSEQ multiplex PCR assay covering 54 Vbeta and 13 Jbeta segments. To correct PCR amplification bias, a synthetic template baseline was used for both primer optimization and computational correction. The published analysis was carried out like this. Reads were annotated to V, D and J genes per IMGT and analyzed with immunoSEQ Analyzer, keeping only productive sequences. Clonality was calculated as one minus the Shannon entropy normalized by log2 of the number of productive unique sequences. Public and private clones were assessed among the 100 most prevalent clones of each patient and control. A clone was defined as Susac-specific if it was absent from the healthy and MS cohorts, from around 960 published viral clones and from other ImmuneACCESS disease sequences. TCRdb reprocessing: public reads trimmed at Q25 with fastp, clones called with MiXCR, in-frame beta chains kept. Identical CDR3 proteins give one entry, which carries the most common genes and DNA. The V and J calls shown here were made by TCRdb, not taken from the authors' results. In this sample the table shows 170,000 or so distinct CDR3 sequences, more than 95% of which occur a single time. Of the sample, around 0.12% is held by the ten largest clones.

The sample comes from a study of CD8 T cells in Susac syndrome (dated by TCRdb to 2018 to 2020). Background on the whole study: Among the sequenced Susac syndrome patients, over five had clinically active disease and fewer than 10 were in clinical remission. The study used repertoire sequencing to test whether antigen drove CD8+ T cell activation and differentiation in Susac syndrome. At blood withdrawal, Susac syndrome patients were therapy-naive, treated with corticosteroids (with IVIg additionally given to some), or treated with IVIg alone. General findings and caveats noted by the study authors: In the CD4+ T cell repertoire of Susac syndrome patients, clonal expansion was not detected. The TCR sequencing and HLA analysis was acknowledged to have included a relatively small number of individuals.

Peripheral blood CD8+ and CD4+ T cells from healthy donors, Susac syndrome patients and multiple sclerosis patients were profiled using high-throughput TCR beta sequencing. Susac syndrome patients met recently defined diagnostic criteria for definite or probable disease. Bulk CD8+ and CD4+ T cells were purified by magnetic negative isolation, whereas CD8+ TEMRA cells were enriched by FACS. Blood was collected in EDTA tubes and processed within 24 hours, with PBMCs isolated through density gradient centrifugation. PBMCs intended for TCR sequencing were frozen in liquid nitrogen and were later thawed in a 37 degrees C water bath. A purity of at least 90% was achieved for sorted or isolated CD4+, CD8+ and CD8+ TEMRA cells. The origin of this receptor is a human donor with Susac syndrome. Sequenced input: CD4+ T cells from PBMCs.

The sequenced DNA: TGCAGCGCTGGGGGGACAGTCACTGGAAACACCATATATTTT. This encodes CSAGGTVTGNTIYF. Rearrangement joined TRBV29-1 to TRBJ1-3; TRBD1 aligns with 7 central bases. Taken from the germline V gene, the CDR1 and CDR2 loops are SQVTM and ANQGSEA. From V the trimming removes 7 bases and from J it removes 2 bases, while the gene matches leave 8 bases of the junction unaccounted for. The CDR3 numbers 14 residues from cysteine through phenylalanine. Of all the DNA, just the CDR3 is kept, 42 bases in frame from base 1.